This entry lists 26 T cell receptor beta chains sequenced from one sample in a study of graft-versus-host responses after intestinal transplantation. These TCRs' antigens remain unknown. Libraries were prepared by immunoSEQ multiplex PCR; TCRdb keeps only in-frame clonotypes and omits some of them. The profile covers 80,000 to 100,000 clones, with more than 85% appearing a single time and roughly 0.15% taken by the ten largest. The input for sequencing was unstimulated CD4+ T cells sorted from spleen or lymph node cells, taken before intestinal transplant. The receptor source for this set is a human donor who received an intestinal transplant.

This chain links TRBV5-1 with TRBJ2-3, with 9 bases that match TRBD2. Germline loops: CDR1 SGHRS, CDR2 YFSETQ. This CDR3 region has 16 residues. V gave up 0 bases and J gave up 6 bases; unmatched junction bases: 8. The DNA of the CDR3 is TGCGCCAGCAGCTTGGTCGGCGGGAGGGCCAGGGATACGCAGTATTTT. It is translated as CASSLVGGRARDTQYF.

This chain links TRBV4-1 with TRBJ2-1, with 11 bases identical to TRBD2. Germline assignment: CDR1 MGHRA and CDR2 YSYEKL. Trimming cost V 4 bases and J 3 bases; bases outside gene matches: 23. CDR3 length equals 22 residues. CDR3 protein: CASSLRSPRDTLAGVSYNEQFF. CDR3 DNA: TGCGCCAGCAGCCTCCGATCCCCCCGAGACACACTAGCGGGAGTAAGCTACAATGAGCAGTTCTTC.

The V gene is TRBV4-3, the J gene TRBJ1-1; 8 bases are a match to TRBD1. The germline V gene encodes CDR1 LGHNA and CDR2 YSLEER. The CDR3 spans 18 residues. The trim removed 0 bases at V and 4 bases at J, leaving 13 bases unmatched. In DNA, the CDR3 is TGCGCCAGCAGCCAAGATCTGGCAGGGGGCGGTTTGGGCACTGAAGCTTTCTTT. It yields the protein CASSQDLAGGGLGTEAFF.

This chain links TRBV2 with TRBJ2-5, with a tentative D call TRBD1 (6 bases). V shed 4 bases and J shed 2 bases, with 8 bases lying between them. This CDR3 has 13 residues. Germline V gene sequence: CDR1 SNHLY, CDR2 FYNNEI. For the CDR3, the DNA is TGTGCCAGCAGTGGGGGGACACAAGAGACCCAGTACTTC. It codes for CASSGGTQETQYF. The variable domain in full, completed from reference TRBV2 and TRBJ2-5, reads EPEVTQTPSHQVTQMGQEVILRCVPISNHLYFYWYRQILGQKVEFLVSFYNNEISEKSEIFDDQFSVERPDGSNFTLKIRSTKLEDSAMYFCASSGGTQETQYFGPGTRLLVL.

This chain joins TRBV19 and TRBJ2-7; 9 nucleotides line up with TRBD2. After removal of 9 bases from V and 3 bases from J, the junction contained 9 bases not matched to a gene. In germline, CDR1 is LNHDA, CDR2 SQIVND (reference sequence). This CDR3 region has 14 residues. The CDR3 nucleotides read TGTGCCAGCAGGGATAGCGGGAGTATCTACGAGCAGTACTTC. The encoded protein is CASRDSGSIYEQYF.

The CDR3 coding sequence is TGCGCCAGCAGCTTGGTTAGCGGGGGTCCCTACAATGAGCAGTTCTTC. Translating it yields CASSLVSGGPYNEQFF. The chain has TRBV5-1 and TRBJ2-1; TRBD2 matches at 9 bases. Per germline, CDR1 SGHRS and CDR2 YFSETQ. This CDR3 contains 16 residues. The trim removed 0 bases at V and 2 bases at J, leaving 3 bases unmatched.

The rearrangement joins TRBV5-1 to TRBJ2-7; perhaps TRBD2 as D (5 bases). V dropped 1 base and J dropped 0 bases, with 8 bases sitting between them. The CDR3 is made up of 14 amino acids. CDR1 and CDR2 from the germline V gene are SGHRS and YFSETQ. CDR3 residues: CASSLSSGSYEQYF. Written as DNA, the CDR3 is TGCGCCAGCAGCTTGTCGAGCGGCTCCTACGAGCAGTACTTC.

The rearrangement uses TRBV28 and TRBJ2-7; D not resolved. The CDR3 consists of 15 residues. Trimming removed 6 bases at V and 0 bases at J, with 15 bases between. Looked up from germline, CDR1 is MDHEN and CDR2 is SYDVKM. CDR3 DNA sequence: TGTGCCAGCAGCGAGGCGACGGCCAGCTCCTACGAGCAGTACTTC. Translation: CASSEATASSYEQYF.

J is TRBJ2-1 and V is TRBV6-5; 12 bases agree with TRBD2. The germline gives CDR1 MNHEY, CDR2 SVGAGI. The CDR3 spans 15 residues. With V trimmed by 5 bases and J by 8 bases, 7 bases remained unmatched. Here the CDR3 reads CASSPGLAGIYEQFF. CDR3 coding DNA: TGTGCCAGCAGTCCCGGACTAGCGGGGATCTATGAGCAGTTCTTC.

This clone occurred a few times. The chain links TRBV6-4 to TRBJ2-2, with D perhaps matching TRBD2 (6 bases). The germline gives CDR1 MRHNA, CDR2 SNTAGT. This CDR3 region has 16 residues. V dropped 0 bases and J dropped 1 base, with 9 bases sitting between them. The CDR3 bases are TGTGCCAGCAGTGACTCTTTGCGGGAGAACACCGGGGAGCTGTTTTTT. This encodes CASSDSLRENTGELFF.

The J gene is TRBJ2-2, the V gene TRBV7-9; 8 bases are a match to TRBD2. Germline V gene lookup returns CDR1 SEHNR and CDR2 FQNEAQ (reference sequence). Germline trimming cut 2 bases from V and 0 bases from J; bases unmatched to any gene: 5. CDR3 size: 17 residues. The CDR3 loop is CASSLRGSGTNTGELFF. CDR3 nucleotides: TGTGCCAGCAGCTTAAGGGGTAGCGGGACGAACACCGGGGAGCTGTTTTTT.

The chain links TRBV18 to TRBJ1-3, with unresolved D. The V gene's germline CDR1 is KGHSH and CDR2 LQKENI. Trimming stripped 4 bases from V and 3 bases from J, with 19 bases between. This CDR3 region has 17 residues. CDR3 in DNA: TGTGCCAGCTCACTAGGTCCCGGAGCAACCCATGGAAACACCATATATTTT. Translating it yields CASSLGPGATHGNTIYF.

This chain joins TRBV10-2 and TRBJ2-7; D perhaps matches TRBD2 (6 bases). The germline V and J ends were trimmed by 4 bases and 5 bases, with 12 bases remaining between them. CDR1 and CDR2 from the germline V gene are WSHSY and SAAADI. The CDR3 contains 13 residues. CDR3 sequence (DNA): TGCGCCAGCAGTGTCGGGAGCAGGAACGAGCAGTACTTC. Protein product: CASSVGSRNEQYF.

V usage is TRBV11-2 and J usage is TRBJ2-3; TRBD2 agrees at 7 bases. Per the germline V gene, CDR1 is SGHAT and CDR2 is FQNNGV. With V trimmed by 5 bases and J by 4 bases, 6 bases remained unmatched. This CDR3 region has 14 residues. The CDR3: CASSLGRGSDTQYF. CDR3 nucleotide sequence: TGTGCCAGCAGCCTGGGGCGGGGGTCAGATACGCAGTATTTT.

V gene TRBV2 combines with J gene TRBJ2-1, with a tentative D call TRBD1 (6 bases). Trimming removed 1 base from V and 0 bases from J, with 13 bases in between. The CDR3 runs to 17 residues. CDR1 is SNHLY and CDR2 is FYNNEI in the germline V gene. In DNA form, the CDR3 reads TGTGCCAGCAGTGAAGTTCGACAGGCGAGCTCCTACAATGAGCAGTTCTTC. As protein: CASSEVRQASSYNEQFF.

The J gene is TRBJ2-7, the V gene TRBV19; TRBD2 aligns across 11 bases. The CDR3 runs to 14 residues. V lost 3 bases, J lost 4 bases, and 2 bases stayed unmatched. Germline loops: CDR1 LNHDA, CDR2 SQIVND (reference sequence). The CDR3: CASSMRTSGYEQYF. The CDR3 DNA is TGTGCCAGTAGTATGAGGACTAGCGGGTACGAGCAGTACTTC.

This chain links TRBV27 with TRBJ2-7; the D is unclear. Germline CDR1 and CDR2: MNHEY and SMNVEV (reference sequence). V was shortened by 0 bases and J by 3 bases, with 9 bases between the two germline ends. CDR3 length equals 14 residues. The CDR3 sequence: CASSLSRGYYEQYF. CDR3 DNA sequence: TGTGCCAGCAGTTTATCTCGCGGATACTACGAGCAGTACTTC.

As DNA, the CDR3 is TGTGCCTCAGGTATCGGCGGGTCCTATAATTCACCCCTCCACTTT. Encoded protein: CASGIGGSYNSPLHF. The J gene is TRBJ1-6, the V gene TRBV28; unclear D gene. CDR1 is MDHEN and CDR2 is SYDVKM in the germline V gene. The CDR3 loop spans 15 amino acids. Trimming took off 11 bases at V and 1 base at J, with 15 bases between the two ends.

This chain links TRBV7-2 with TRBJ1-2; D is possibly TRBD1 (6 bases). The CDR3 extends over 14 amino acids. V was shortened by 7 bases and J by 0 bases, with 12 bases between the two germline ends. Germline-derived CDR1 and CDR2 are SGHTA and FQGNSA. Here the CDR3 DNA reads TGTGCCAGCACCCGGGACATAGCTAACTATGGCTACACCTTC. Translating gives CASTRDIANYGYTF.

V gene TRBV6-1 combines with J gene TRBJ1-4; 9 nucleotides line up with TRBD1. Germline-derived CDR1 and CDR2 are MNHNS and SASEGT. This CDR3 comprises 14 residues. The J segment lost 5 bases and the V segment lost 6 bases, leaving 4 bases of the junction unmatched. The CDR3 region has the DNA TGTGCCAGCAGGGGGACAGGGAGGAATGAAAAACTGTTTTTT. It translates to CASRGTGRNEKLFF.

The chain joins TRBV29-1 to TRBJ1-1, with TRBD1 identical over 10 bases. The ends lost 4 bases at V and 4 bases at J; junction bases unmatched: 6. Germline CDR1 SQVTM, CDR2 ANQGSEA. The CDR3 spans 14 residues. In DNA form, the CDR3 reads TGCAGCGTTGCCCGACAGGGGGCGGGCACTGAAGCTTTCTTT. It is translated as CSVARQGAGTEAFF. Full variable domain (missing parts from reference TRBV29-1 and TRBJ1-1): SAVISQKPSRDICQRGTSLTIQCQVDSQVTMMFWYRQQPGQSLTLIATANQGSEATYESGFVIDKFPISRPNLTFSTLTVSNMSPEDSSIYLCSVARQGAGTEAFFGQGTRLTVV.

The gene calls are TRBV5-1 and TRBJ1-1; 10 bases fit TRBD1. Losses at the gene ends were 3 bases for V and 4 bases for J; bases not matched to a gene: 3. The CDR3 runs 14 residues. Germline CDR1 and CDR2: SGHRS and YFSETQ. The CDR3 DNA reads TGCGCCAGCAGCTCGACAGGGGGCAGCACTGAAGCTTTCTTT. This gives the protein CASSSTGGSTEAFF.

The chain carries TRBV7-9 and TRBJ1-6; 7 bases are shared with TRBD1. This CDR3 has 16 amino acids. Germline V gene data show CDR1 as SEHNR and CDR2 as FQNEAQ (reference sequence). Losses at the gene ends were 2 bases for V and 0 bases for J; bases not matched to a gene: 1. The CDR3 region is CASSLRDSSYNSPLHF. DNA for the CDR3: TGTGCCAGCAGCTTAAGGGACAGCTCCTATAATTCACCCCTCCACTTT.

The chain has TRBV4-1 and TRBJ2-5; weak D call: TRBD1 (5 bases). This CDR3 is 13 amino acids long. CDR1 is MGHRA, CDR2 YSYEKL, per germline. Trimming pared 4 bases from V and 1 base from J, leaving 7 bases between. The CDR3 spells CASSRQLQETQYF. The CDR3 coding sequence is TGCGCCAGCAGCCGACAGCTCCAAGAGACCCAGTACTTC.

V is TRBV19 and J is TRBJ2-5; TRBD2 is a possible D gene (6 bases). Per germline, CDR1 LNHDA and CDR2 SQIVND (reference sequence). The CDR3 is 17 residues long. V was clipped by 1 base and J by 7 bases, with 22 bases between them. The CDR3 DNA follows: TGTGCCAGTAGTATAGGAGGAGGGCGGAACCGGTTCGGGACCCAGTACTTC. Its protein is CASSIGGGRNRFGTQYF.

V is TRBV7-2 and J is TRBJ1-1; D is ambiguous. Germline CDR1 and CDR2: SGHTA and FQGNSA. V dropped 2 bases and J dropped 7 bases, with 8 bases sitting between them. The CDR3 has 12 residues. The CDR3 spells CASSLSRIEAFF. The CDR3 coding sequence is TGTGCCAGCAGCTTATCCAGGATTGAAGCTTTCTTT.